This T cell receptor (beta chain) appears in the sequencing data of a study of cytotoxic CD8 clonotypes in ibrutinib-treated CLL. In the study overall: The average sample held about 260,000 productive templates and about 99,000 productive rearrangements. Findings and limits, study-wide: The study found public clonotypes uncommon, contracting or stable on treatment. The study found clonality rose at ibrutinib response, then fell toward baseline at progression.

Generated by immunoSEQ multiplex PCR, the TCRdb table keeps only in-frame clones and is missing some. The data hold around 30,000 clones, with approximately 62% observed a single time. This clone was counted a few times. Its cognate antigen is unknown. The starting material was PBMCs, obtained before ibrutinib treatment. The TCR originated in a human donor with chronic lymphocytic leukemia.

CDR3 in DNA: TGTGCCAGCAGCTTAAGTAGTGTCGGGGAGCTGTTTTTT. Protein sequence: CASSLSSVGELFF. This chain joins TRBV11-2 and TRBJ2-2; no reliable D call. Germline assignment: CDR1 SGHAT and CDR2 FQNNGV. The V gene lost 2 bases and the J gene lost 7 bases, with 8 bases spanning the gap. The CDR3 length is 13 residues.